These 14 T cell receptor beta chains originate from one sample sequenced in a study of OX40 agonist ivuxolimab in advanced cancers. The repertoire was sequenced with immunoSEQ multiplex PCR; TCRdb's copy has only in-frame clones and lacks some. The sample lists about 26,000 clones; roughly 83% were seen once. The sequencing used CD4+ or CD8+ T cells sorted from blood, collected in a trial of the OX40 agonist ivuxolimab. The receptors were gathered from an adult with an advanced solid tumor such as melanoma, head and neck, liver or kidney cancer.

The J gene is TRBJ2-3, the V gene TRBV7-3, with TRBD1 as a possible D gene (6 bases). V gave up 3 bases and J gave up 4 bases, with 14 bases separating them. CDR1 is SGHTA and CDR2 is FQGTGA in the germline V gene. The CDR3 is 15 residues long. CDR3: CASSLYLRGSDTQYF. CDR3 DNA sequence: TGTGCCAGCAGCTTGTATCTTAGGGGGTCAGATACGCAGTATTTT.

The rearrangement joins TRBV28 to TRBJ1-5, with TRBD1 matching over 10 bases. The CDR3 spans 16 residues. Germline values: CDR1 MDHEN, CDR2 SYDVKM. With 5 bases clipped from V and 4 bases from J, the junction kept 8 bases outside the gene matches. CDR3 region: CASSAPGQGINQPQHF. DNA of the CDR3: TGTGCCAGCAGTGCACCGGGACAGGGGATTAATCAGCCCCAGCATTTT.

This sequence joins TRBV4-2 and TRBJ1-5; no reliable D call. The ends were cut back, 1 base at V and 6 bases at J, with 4 bases in the middle. Germline-derived CDR1 and CDR2 are LGHNA and YNFKEQ. The CDR3 loop spans 12 amino acids. Written as DNA, the CDR3 is TGTGCCAGCAGCCAAGGGGGTCAGCCCCAGCATTTT. It is translated as CASSQGGQPQHF.

The chain couples TRBV7-6 to TRBJ2-1, with 9 bases that match TRBD1. This CDR3 region has 16 residues. Germline lookup yields CDR1 SGHVS and CDR2 FNYEAQ. V shed 1 base, J shed 2 bases, and the junction held 3 bases outside the gene matches. The CDR3 DNA sequence: TGTGCCAGCAGCTTAGTGGGACAGGGCCCCTACAATGAGCAGTTCTTC. This codes for CASSLVGQGPYNEQFF. Full variable domain (missing parts from reference TRBV7-6 and TRBJ2-1): GAGVSQSPRYKVTKRGQDVALRCDPISGHVSLYWYRQALGQGPEFLTYFNYEAQQDKSGLPNDRFSAERPEGSISTLTIQRTEQRDSAMYRCASSLVGQGPYNEQFFGPGTRLTVL.

V usage is TRBV5-8 and J usage is TRBJ1-5, with D possibly TRBD1 on 5 matching bases. V was trimmed by 2 bases and J by 0 bases, leaving 9 bases between them. The germline CDR1 and CDR2 sequences are SGHTS and YDEGEE. This CDR3 region has 15 residues. CDR3 bases: TGTGCCAGCAGCTTCCAGGGTCATAGCAATCAGCCCCAGCATTTT. This gives the protein CASSFQGHSNQPQHF. Full variable domain (outside the CDR3, taken from reference TRBV5-8 and TRBJ1-5): EAGVTQSPTHLIKTRGQQATLRCSPISGHTSVYWYQQALGLGLQFLLWYDEGEERNRGNFPPRFSGRQFPNYSSELNVNALELEDSALYLCASSFQGHSNQPQHFGDGTRLSIL.

The J gene is TRBJ2-7, the V gene TRBV7-2, with D possibly matching TRBD1 (6 bases). Germline V gene sequence: CDR1 SGHTA, CDR2 FQGNSA. The CDR3 runs 15 residues. V gave up 5 bases and J gave up 5 bases, with 19 bases separating them. The CDR3 DNA follows: TGTGCCAGCAGCGGTGGTTGGGGGCAGATTAACGAGCAGTACTTC. This encodes CASSGGWGQINEQYF. The complete variable domain, with remaining parts taken from reference TRBV7-2 and TRBJ2-7, reads GAGVSQSPSNKVTEKGKDVELRCDPISGHTALYWYRQSLGQGLEFLIYFQGNSAPDKSGLPSDRFSAERTGGSVSTLTIQRTQQEDSAVYLCASSGGWGQINEQYFGPGTRLTVT.

The V and J genes are TRBV9 and TRBJ2-1; D is uncertain. Germline V CDR1 and CDR2: SGDLS, YYNGEE. There are 17 residues in the CDR3. V was shortened by 3 bases and J by 0 bases, with 16 bases between the two germline ends. CDR3 region: CASSAQVGTGSYNEQFF. Written as DNA, the CDR3 is TGTGCCAGCAGCGCGCAGGTCGGCACCGGCTCCTACAATGAGCAGTTCTTC.

The chain couples TRBV27 to TRBJ2-2, with 11 positions matching TRBD2. Germline CDR1 and CDR2: MNHEY and SMNVEV (reference sequence). Trimming removed 8 bases from V and 3 bases from J; junction bases left unmatched: 2. CDR3 length: 14 residues. For the CDR3, the DNA is TGTGCCAGCGGGACTAGCGGCTACACCGGGGAGCTGTTTTTT. Its translation is CASGTSGYTGELFF.

The V gene is TRBV28, the J gene TRBJ2-1; D unresolved. Germline V CDR1 and CDR2: MDHEN, SYDVKM. The CDR3 contains 14 residues. The germline V and J ends were trimmed by 3 bases and 2 bases, with 8 bases remaining between them. The chain's CDR3 is CASSLSWAYNEQFF. The CDR3 nucleotides are TGTGCCAGCAGTTTGAGTTGGGCCTACAATGAGCAGTTCTTC.

The rearrangement joins TRBV7-9 to TRBJ2-7; 9 bases agree with TRBD1. Germline assignment: CDR1 SEHNR and CDR2 FQNEAQ (reference sequence). V was pared by 1 base and J by 1 base, with 2 bases of the junction left unmatched. This CDR3 has 15 residues. CDR3 region: CASSLEGTGSYEQYF. As DNA, the CDR3 is TGTGCCAGCAGCTTAGAAGGGACAGGGTCCTACGAGCAGTACTTC.

V usage is TRBV4-1 and J usage is TRBJ1-1; D ambiguous. The CDR3 extends over 20 amino acids. Trimming pared 0 bases from V and 4 bases from J, leaving 27 bases between. Germline values: CDR1 MGHRA, CDR2 YSYEKL. The CDR3 DNA reads as TGCGCCAGCAGCCAAGAGCCCCCTGGGAGTCTCGGTTGGGTAGTCACTGAAGCTTTCTTT. This codes for CASSQEPPGSLGWVVTEAFF.

This chain connects TRBV4-1 to TRBJ1-1; no firm D call. This CDR3 has 13 residues. Germline CDR1 reads MGHRA; CDR2 reads YSYEKL. The V end was cut by 1 base, the J end by 5 bases, with 8 bases between. The CDR3 nucleotides are TGCGCCAGCAGCCAAGTCTACGGGACTGAAGCTTTCTTT. As protein: CASSQVYGTEAFF.

This rearrangement joins TRBV4-1 to TRBJ1-2; D is undetermined. With 4 bases removed from V and 3 bases from J, the gap between germline ends came to 18 bases. CDR1 is MGHRA and CDR2 is YSYEKL in the germline V gene. CDR3 length: 16 amino acids. In DNA, the CDR3 is TGCGCCAGCAGCCTGTTAAGTGGACGGGAGGACTATGGCTACACCTTC. Its translation: CASSLLSGREDYGYTF.

This clone was counted a few times. The genes are TRBV7-9 and TRBJ2-3; 9 bases are shared with TRBD1. The CDR3 is 16 residues long. V was clipped by 5 bases and J by 0 bases; unmatched bases: 6. CDR1 and CDR2 (germline): SEHNR, FQNEAQ (reference sequence). The CDR3 protein is CASSPWTGASTDTQYF. The DNA for the CDR3 is TGTGCCAGCAGCCCCTGGACAGGGGCTAGCACAGATACGCAGTATTTT.